The sequence of this T cell receptor (beta chain) was determined in a study of read filtering for tumor transcriptome and immune sequencing. This library used 300 to 500 ng RNA and molecular barcoded adaptors spanning alpha/delta and beta/gamma chains. TCRdb independently ran MiXCR on the reads; one entry per CDR3 protein. Among about 9,100 distinct CDR3 sequences listed, about a sixth were seen once. CDR3 size: 12 residues. Germline-derived CDR1 and CDR2 are SGHNT and YENEEA. V lost 1 base, J lost 2 bases, and 0 bases lay in between. There are a few counts of this clonotype. A single base is all that separates this from a far larger clone, so a read error is likely. Since no conserved phenylalanine or tryptophan closes the CDR3, a read error is the likely cause.

Material for sequencing was a population of CD138-negative cells sorted from bone marrow. This TCR was sampled from a donor aged 40 or older with multiple myeloma. This chain connects TRBV11-3 to TRBJ2-1; no clear D. The CDR3 nucleotides read TGTGCCAGCAGCTTAGCCTACAATGAGCAGTTCTAC. It specifies CASSLAYNEQFY.